The 17 T cell receptor beta chains below all came from one sample that was sequenced in a study of T cell repertoires in cytomegalovirus infection. TCRdb fed the reads into MiXCR, producing one record per CDR3 protein. Seen here are about 300,000 distinct CDR3 sequences, around 10% observed once, and the top ten hold approximately 2.3%. What was sequenced was PBMCs. The receptor source for this set is a human donor in good health (CMV status not recorded). Some clones in this sample may be carry-over from other donors' samples.

The J gene is TRBJ1-5, the V gene TRBV20-1; tentatively, D is TRBD1 (6 bases). The CDR3 is 14 residues long. CDR1 and CDR2 (germline): DFQATT, SNEGSKA (reference sequence). V was trimmed by 0 bases and J by 7 bases, leaving 13 bases between them. CDR3 loop: CSARDLRGQQPQHF. The CDR3 nucleotides are TGCAGTGCTAGAGATTTAAGGGGACAACAGCCCCAGCATTTT.

This clonotype was counted many times. The chain recombines TRBV20-1 with TRBJ2-1; D perhaps matches TRBD2 (5 bases). This CDR3 is built from 18 residues. In germline, CDR1 is DFQATT, CDR2 SNEGSKA (reference sequence). Trimming shortened V by 1 base and J by 7 bases, and 26 bases separated the two germline ends. Here the CDR3 DNA reads TGCAGTGCTAGAGCCGGGATGGGTTTACCAATGGCGGCAAATGAGCAGTTCTTC. Its protein is CSARAGMGLPMAANEQFF.

This clonotype was seen ten or more times. The chain links TRBV4-1 to TRBJ2-3, with 7 positions matching TRBD2. The CDR3 runs to 16 residues. The junction had 11 bases not matched to a gene; V was cut back by 6 bases and J by 2 bases. Looked up from germline, CDR1 is MGHRA and CDR2 is YSYEKL. The CDR3 bases are TGCGCCAGCAGTCGTCTAGCGGACACGACCACAGATACGCAGTATTTT. This sequence encodes CASSRLADTTTDTQYF.

This clonotype was detected many times. The chain is built from TRBV7-2 and TRBJ2-7, with 13 bases lining up with TRBD2. Germline CDR1 reads SGHTA; CDR2 reads FQGNSA. There are 14 residues in the CDR3. Losses at the gene ends were 10 bases for V and 4 bases for J; bases not matched to a gene: 7. In DNA form, the CDR3 reads TGTGCCACCCGGAGGACTAGCGGGGGATACGAGCAGTACTTC. Its protein is CATRRTSGGYEQYF.

V and J are TRBV19 and TRBJ2-7, with D possibly being TRBD2 (7 bases). CDR3 length: 15 residues. Looked up from germline, CDR1 is LNHDA and CDR2 is SQIVND (reference sequence). Trimming took off 9 bases at V and 0 bases at J, with 18 bases between the two ends. The CDR3 DNA sequence: TGTGCCAGCCCAACGGCGGGGGCCAACTCCTACGAGCAGTACGTC. Protein: CASPTAGANSYEQYV.

This clonotype was seen ten or more times. This chain links TRBV10-3 with TRBJ1-1; TRBD1 agrees at 8 bases. Unmatched junction bases numbered 14, after V lost 2 bases and J lost 6 bases. Germline CDR1 ENHRY, CDR2 SYGVKD. This CDR3 is 17 amino acids long. CDR3 nucleotide sequence: TGTGCCATCAGTGAGCCGGGACAGGCTGGGATTGGCGCTGAAGCTTTCTTT. It is translated as CAISEPGQAGIGAEAFF.

This clonotype has at least ten counts. The chain links TRBV4-1 to TRBJ2-7; the D gene is possibly TRBD1 (6 bases). This CDR3 contains 15 residues. Trimming took 2 bases from V and 0 from J, leaving 11 bases between them. Germline lookup yields CDR1 MGHRA and CDR2 YSYEKL. CDR3 region: CASSQTGHPSYEQYF. The CDR3 DNA sequence: TGCGCCAGCAGCCAAACGGGACACCCCTCCTACGAGCAGTACTTC.

This clonotype occurred many times. The chain combines TRBV5-6 with TRBJ2-2, with D hard to call. Per germline, CDR1 SGHDT and CDR2 YYEEEE. Trimming left V 0 bases short and J 7 bases short, with 10 bases between. The CDR3 spans 14 residues. CDR3 bases: TGTGCCAGCAGCTTGGGAGCCGGTTTCGGGGAGCTGTTTTTT. Translating it yields CASSLGAGFGELFF.

Many counts were recorded for this clonotype. This sequence joins TRBV20-1 and TRBJ2-1; tentative D call: TRBD2 (6 bases). The V gene's germline CDR1 is DFQATT and CDR2 SNEGSKA (reference sequence). The CDR3 consists of 12 residues. Deletions cut 1 base from V and 9 bases from J, with 10 bases between. CDR3 DNA sequence: TGCAGTGCTAGAGCCTCAGCGGGTGAGCAGTTCTTC. This codes for CSARASAGEQFF.

This clonotype was seen ten or more times. The CDR3 region is CSVEVVTGLYGYTF. CDR3 nucleotides: TGCAGCGTTGAAGTTGTAACAGGACTTTATGGCTACACCTTC. The rearrangement joins TRBV29-1 to TRBJ1-2, with D maybe TRBD1 (5 bases). The V end lost 1 base, the J end lost 5 bases, and 14 bases lay between the germline ends. This CDR3 contains 14 residues. Looked up from germline, CDR1 is SQVTM and CDR2 is ANQGSEA. The full variable domain, with the rest looked up from reference TRBV29-1 and TRBJ1-2, is SAVISQKPSRDICQRGTSLTIQCQVDSQVTMMFWYRQQPGQSLTLIATANQGSEATYESGFVIDKFPISRPNLTFSTLTVSNMSPEDSSIYLCSVEVVTGLYGYTFGSGTRLTVV.

As DNA, the CDR3 is TGTGCCAGCGGGTTAACGGGACTCTCGAACACTGAAGCTTTCTTT. Translated, it gives CASGLTGLSNTEAFF. The chain combines TRBV6-2 or TRBV6-3 with TRBJ1-1; perhaps TRBD1 as D (5 bases). V was clipped by 8 bases and J by 1 base, with 17 bases between them. Germline V gene sequence: CDR1 MNHEY, CDR2 SVGEGT. The CDR3 has 15 amino acids.

There are many counts of this clonotype. This chain connects TRBV20-1 to TRBJ2-7; 9 bases line up with TRBD2. Germline V CDR1 and CDR2: DFQATT, SNEGSKA (reference sequence). Unmatched junction bases numbered 3, after V lost 0 bases and J lost 3 bases. The CDR3 consists of 14 residues. The CDR3: CSARDLSGGYEQYF. The CDR3 DNA is TGCAGTGCTAGAGACCTTAGCGGGGGCTACGAGCAGTACTTC.

The gene calls are TRBV6-5 and TRBJ1-2; D is unresolved. V shed 10 bases and J shed 4 bases, with 10 bases lying between them. CDR3 length equals 11 residues. Germline CDR1 and CDR2: MNHEY and SVGAGI. The chain's CDR3 is CATHVSYGYTF. The CDR3 DNA reads TGTGCCACCCATGTGAGCTATGGCTACACCTTC.

This clonotype has a count of ten or more. This chain connects TRBV20-1 to TRBJ2-5; D not resolved. Germline V gene data show CDR1 as DFQATT and CDR2 as SNEGSKA (reference sequence). The CDR3 length is 13 residues. Trimming stripped 4 bases from V and 5 bases from J, with 14 bases between. The CDR3 loop reads CSAKVPDTETQYF. DNA for the CDR3: TGCAGTGCTAAGGTTCCAGACACCGAGACCCAGTACTTC.

In its sample, this clonotype was seen many times. CDR3 residues: CASSLPGTGGSYGYTF. DNA of the CDR3: TGTGCCAGCAGCTTGCCAGGGACAGGAGGTAGCTATGGCTACACCTTC. The genes are TRBV7-9 and TRBJ1-2; the match to TRBD1 covers 8 bases. The CDR3 loop spans 16 amino acids. Germline trimming cut 3 bases from V and 4 bases from J; bases unmatched to any gene: 10. CDR1 SEHNR and CDR2 FQNEAQ come from the germline V gene (reference sequence).

V usage is TRBV20-1 and J usage is TRBJ2-4; 9 bases match TRBD2. The CDR3 has 14 amino acids. V lost 4 bases and J lost 6; bases outside the gene matches: 7. Germline assignment: CDR1 DFQATT and CDR2 SNEGSKA (reference sequence). The CDR3 region is CSAMIAGVLNIQYF. CDR3 nucleotides: TGCAGTGCTATGATAGCGGGGGTTTTAAACATTCAGTACTTC.

This clonotype was seen repeatedly, ten times or more. The rearrangement joins TRBV6-6 to TRBJ2-1; TRBD2 agrees at 8 bases. Germline V CDR1 and CDR2: MNHNY, SVGAGI (reference sequence). The CDR3 consists of 14 residues. J lost 8 bases, V lost 3 bases, and 6 bases had no gene match. The CDR3 sequence: CASSYGGGTDEQFF. For the CDR3, the DNA is TGTGCCAGCAGTTATGGCGGGGGGACGGATGAGCAGTTCTTC.